Each of the 7 T cell receptor beta chains below was sequenced from the same sample in a study of blood T cell repertoires in COVID-19. Generated by immunoSEQ multiplex PCR, the TCRdb table keeps only in-frame clones and is missing some. The table shows 80,000 to 95,000 clones, with roughly 87% occurring only once. The sample was peripheral blood. These receptors all stem from a woman in her forties or fifties with active or convalescent COVID-19.

This clone occurred a few times. The J gene is TRBJ1-4, the V gene TRBV4-3; no reliable D call. The CDR3 covers 13 residues. The V end lost 0 bases, the J end lost 8 bases, and 7 bases lay between the germline ends. The germline V gene encodes CDR1 LGHNA and CDR2 YSLEER. In DNA form, the CDR3 reads TGCGCCAGCAGCCAAGAAGAGGGAGAAAAACTGTTTTTT. Its translation is CASSQEEGEKLFF.

V usage is TRBV18 and J usage is TRBJ1-1; D possibly corresponds to TRBD1 (6 bases). Germline lookup yields CDR1 KGHSH and CDR2 LQKENI. The CDR3 consists of 13 residues. Trimming removed 3 bases from V and 6 bases from J, with 11 bases in between. The CDR3 region is CASSPGGAAEAFF. The CDR3 coding sequence is TGTGCCAGCTCACCTGGGGGGGCGGCTGAAGCTTTCTTT.

The chain carries TRBV19 and TRBJ2-1; 9 positions agree with TRBD1. Trimming at V came to 5 bases and at J to 5 bases, leaving 4 bases not matched to a gene. Germline V gives CDR1 LNHDA, CDR2 SQIVND (reference sequence). The CDR3 consists of 14 residues. Here the CDR3 DNA reads TGTGCCAGTAGTGACAGGGGGTTCAACAATGAGCAGTTCTTC. This encodes CASSDRGFNNEQFF.

V usage is TRBV5-1 and J usage is TRBJ2-1, with 8 bases identical to TRBD2. The CDR3 runs 15 residues. CDR1 is SGHRS and CDR2 is YFSETQ in the germline V gene. J gave up 2 bases and V 2 bases, and 3 bases lay outside the gene matches. CDR3 loop: CASSFGGGTYNEQFF. CDR3 bases: TGCGCCAGCAGCTTCGGCGGGGGGACCTACAATGAGCAGTTCTTC.

The chain links TRBV6-1 to TRBJ2-3; TRBD1 is a possible D gene (6 bases). Per the germline V gene, CDR1 is MNHNS and CDR2 is SASEGT. V was cut by 3 bases and J by 1 base, with 11 bases left in between. The CDR3 spans 15 residues. The CDR3 protein is CASSEPGQGTDTQYF. CDR3 nucleotide sequence: TGTGCCAGCAGTGAGCCGGGACAAGGCACAGATACGCAGTATTTT.

The CDR3 sequence: CASSLWTGGIGELFF. For the CDR3, the DNA is TGTGCCAGCAGTTTGTGGACAGGGGGTATCGGGGAGCTGTTTTTT. The chain uses TRBV27 and TRBJ2-2; 10 positions match TRBD1. Germline CDR1 reads MNHEY; CDR2 reads SMNVEV (reference sequence). J was trimmed by 7 bases and V by 3 bases; bases with no gene match: 5. There are 15 residues in the CDR3.

The chain carries TRBV30 and TRBJ1-1; D unresolved. CDR3 length: 11 residues. The V gene lost 3 bases and the J gene lost 2 bases, with 4 bases spanning the gap. From germline, CDR1 is GTSNPN and CDR2 SVGIG (reference sequence). This chain's CDR3 is CAWRTNTEAFF. CDR3 nucleotides: TGTGCCTGGAGGACAAACACTGAAGCTTTCTTT. Full variable domain (missing parts from reference TRBV30 and TRBJ1-1): SQTIHQWPATLVQPVGSPLSLECTVEGTSNPNLYWYRQAAGRGLQLLFYSVGIGQISSEVPQNLSASRPQDRQFILSSKKLLLSDSGFYLCAWRTNTEAFFGQGTRLTVV.